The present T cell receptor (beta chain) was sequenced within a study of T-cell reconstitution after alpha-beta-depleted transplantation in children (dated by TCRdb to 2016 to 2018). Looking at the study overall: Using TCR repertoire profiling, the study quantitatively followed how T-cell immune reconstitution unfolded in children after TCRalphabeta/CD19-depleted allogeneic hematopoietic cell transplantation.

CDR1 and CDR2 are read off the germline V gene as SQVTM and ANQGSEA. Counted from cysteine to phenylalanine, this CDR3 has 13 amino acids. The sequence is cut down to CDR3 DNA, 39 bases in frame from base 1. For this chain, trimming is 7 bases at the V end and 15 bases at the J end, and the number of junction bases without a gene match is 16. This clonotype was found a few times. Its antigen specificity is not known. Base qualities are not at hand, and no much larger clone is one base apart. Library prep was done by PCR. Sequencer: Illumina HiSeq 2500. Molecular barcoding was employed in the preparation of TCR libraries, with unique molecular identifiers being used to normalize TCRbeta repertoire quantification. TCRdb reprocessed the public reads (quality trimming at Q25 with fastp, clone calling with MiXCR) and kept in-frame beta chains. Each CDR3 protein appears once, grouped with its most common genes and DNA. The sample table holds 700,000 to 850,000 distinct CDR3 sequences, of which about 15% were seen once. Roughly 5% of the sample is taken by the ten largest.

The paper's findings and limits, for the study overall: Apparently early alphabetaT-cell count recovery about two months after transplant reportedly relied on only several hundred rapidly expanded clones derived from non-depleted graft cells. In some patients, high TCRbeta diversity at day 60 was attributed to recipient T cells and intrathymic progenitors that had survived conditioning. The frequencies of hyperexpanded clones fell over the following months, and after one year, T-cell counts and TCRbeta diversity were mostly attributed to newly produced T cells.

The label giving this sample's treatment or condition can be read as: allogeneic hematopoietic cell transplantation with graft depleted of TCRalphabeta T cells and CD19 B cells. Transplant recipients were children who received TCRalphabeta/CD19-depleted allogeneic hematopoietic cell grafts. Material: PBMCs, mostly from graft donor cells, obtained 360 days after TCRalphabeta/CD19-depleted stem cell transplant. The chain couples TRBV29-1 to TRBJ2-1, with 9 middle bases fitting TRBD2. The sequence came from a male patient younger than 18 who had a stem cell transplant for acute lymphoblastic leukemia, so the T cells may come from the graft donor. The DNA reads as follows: TGCAGCGGGGAAGCTAGCGGGATGACGGCTCCGTTCTTC. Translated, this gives CSGEASGMTAPFF.